These 26 T cell receptor beta chains originate from one sample sequenced in a study of cytomegalovirus exposure and HLA in healthy donors. The PCR ran on 60 Vbeta and 13 Jbeta primers. Assay used: immunoSEQ multiplex PCR; TCRdb lists only in-frame clones, some missing. Among some 66,000 clones, 78% were seen once, and the ten largest hold 9.7%. Sequenced input: PBMCs. The source is a man aged 35 to 55 in good health and CMV-seronegative.

This clone was counted only a few times. The rearrangement joins TRBV19 to TRBJ2-7, with a weak D call TRBD2 (5 bases). This CDR3 spans 15 amino acids. Germline loops: CDR1 LNHDA, CDR2 SQIVND (reference sequence). Trimming pared 3 bases from V and 3 bases from J, leaving 15 bases between. The CDR3 DNA follows: TGTGCCAGTAGTATTGGGAGTGTAAGTCTCTACGAGCAGTACTTC. Amino acid sequence: CASSIGSVSLYEQYF.

This clone was observed a few times. This chain uses TRBV2 with TRBJ1-3; D not resolved. The CDR3 spans 12 residues. V was shortened by 6 bases and J by 7 bases, with 10 bases between the two germline ends. Germline CDR1 is SNHLY and CDR2 is FYNNEI. CDR3 DNA: TGTGCCAGCAGCGACCTACAGAACACCATATATTTT. This gives the protein CASSDLQNTIYF.

This chain uses TRBV7-6 with TRBJ1-1; D not certain. Germline CDR1 SGHVS, CDR2 FNYEAQ. The CDR3 has 15 residues. V lost 3 bases to trimming and J lost 4 bases, with 15 bases between them. Here the CDR3 reads CASSLYGEGGTEAFF. CDR3 coding DNA: TGTGCCAGCAGCTTGTATGGGGAGGGTGGCACTGAAGCTTTCTTT.

The V gene is TRBV2, the J gene TRBJ2-3, with a possible D match to TRBD2 (5 bases). The CDR3 extends over 14 amino acids. CDR1 is SNHLY and CDR2 is FYNNEI in the germline V gene. The V end was cut by 7 bases, the J end by 6 bases, with 17 bases between. CDR3 region: CASILAEAADTQYF. The DNA for the CDR3 is TGTGCCAGCATATTGGCGGAGGCGGCCGATACGCAGTATTTT.

This chain joins TRBV19 and TRBJ2-7, with D possibly being TRBD2 (5 bases). This CDR3 comprises 13 residues. Germline assignment: CDR1 LNHDA and CDR2 SQIVND (reference sequence). With 3 bases removed from V and 5 bases from J, the gap between germline ends came to 11 bases. CDR3 bases: TGTGCCAGTAGTATTTCCGGGATTCACGAGCAGTACTTC. Residues: CASSISGIHEQYF.

This chain joins TRBV18 and TRBJ2-3, with TRBD1 matching 9 bases. V gave up 2 bases and J gave up 1 base; unmatched junction bases: 1. CDR1 is KGHSH and CDR2 is LQKENI in the germline V gene. CDR3 length equals 15 residues. In DNA form, the CDR3 reads TGTGCCAGCTCACCAGGGGACAGGGGCACAGATACGCAGTATTTT. This translates into CASSPGDRGTDTQYF.

This clone appeared a few times. The chain uses TRBV7-2 and TRBJ1-1, with 8 nucleotides matching TRBD1. V shed 3 bases and J 5 bases; nucleotides not matched to a gene: 2. The V gene's germline CDR1 is SGHTA and CDR2 FQGNSA. The length of the CDR3 is 13 residues. Written as DNA, the CDR3 is TGTGCCAGCAGCTTCAGGGGGCGGACTGAAGCTTTCTTT. Translated: CASSFRGRTEAFF.

The chain links TRBV6-6 to TRBJ1-1; the D gene is possibly TRBD1 (5 bases). V was pared by 6 bases and J by 6 bases, with 14 bases between. CDR1 MNHNY and CDR2 SVGAGI come from the germline V gene (reference sequence). The CDR3 extends over 13 amino acids. The CDR3 loop reads CASSQRQISEAFF. The CDR3, as DNA: TGTGCCAGCAGCCAGCGACAGATCTCTGAAGCTTTCTTT.

This chain connects TRBV5-6 to TRBJ1-5; tentative D call: TRBD1 (5 bases). The germline gives CDR1 SGHDT, CDR2 YYEEEE. This CDR3 is built from 13 residues. V shed 4 bases and J shed 6 bases, with 11 bases lying between them. In DNA form, the CDR3 reads TGTGCCAGCAGCCAGGGTTTTGGTCAGCCCCAGCATTTT. It yields the protein CASSQGFGQPQHF.

The chain couples TRBV19 to TRBJ2-5; D not certain. Near its end, the DNA agrees better with TRBJ2-7, so the J call may be wrong. Per germline, CDR1 LNHDA and CDR2 SQIVND (reference sequence). The CDR3 contains 13 residues. The CDR3 DNA follows: TGTGCCGGCCTGCCAGGCGTCTTCTACGAGCAGTACTTC. Its translation is CAGLPGVFYEQYF.

In its sample, this clone was seen a few times. J is TRBJ2-7 and V is TRBV5-6; possibly TRBD2 for D (6 bases). Germline V gene data show CDR1 as SGHDT and CDR2 as YYEEEE. V was shortened by 3 bases and J by 2 bases, with 9 bases between the two germline ends. The CDR3 totals 13 residues. In DNA form, the CDR3 reads TGTGCCAGCAGCTCTAGCGAGGCCTACGAGCAGTACTTC. Its protein is CASSSSEAYEQYF.

The gene calls are TRBV13 and TRBJ1-4; TRBD1 agrees at 8 bases. CDR1 and CDR2 (germline): PRHDT, FYEKMQ (reference sequence). V lost 0 bases and J lost 8; bases outside the gene matches: 5. The CDR3 contains 15 residues. CDR3 coding DNA: TGTGCCAGCAGCTTAGGCCGACAGGGGTCGGAAAAACTGTTTTTT. Protein product: CASSLGRQGSEKLFF.

A word on this clone: Sequence at one end of the junction differs from germline and may be a read error. The chain uses TRBV7-9 and TRBJ2-5, with a weak D call TRBD1 (5 bases). The CDR3 is made up of 16 amino acids. The germline V gene has CDR1 SEHNR and CDR2 FQNEAQ (reference sequence). The CDR3 reads CSSSLVGLTGRETQYF. The DNA of the CDR3 is TGTTCCAGCAGCTTAGTGGGGCTAACGGGCCGGGAGACCCAGTACTTC.

In its sample, this clone was seen a few times. The chain recombines TRBV6-5 with TRBJ1-1; TRBD1 might be the D (6 bases). Deletions cut 6 bases from V and 0 bases from J, with 11 bases between. This CDR3 is built from 14 residues. The germline V gene encodes CDR1 MNHEY and CDR2 SVGAGI. The CDR3 bases are TGTGCCAGCAGCCGGCGACAGGTGAACACTGAAGCTTTCTTT. This encodes CASSRRQVNTEAFF.

This chain connects TRBV28 to TRBJ1-6; D remains ambiguous. Trimming cost V 5 bases and J 4 bases, with 21 bases left between them. The CDR3 is 18 residues long. CDR1 is MDHEN, CDR2 SYDVKM, per germline. Written as DNA, the CDR3 is TGTGCCAGCAGTACCCCGAGACTAACCTCGGGTTATAATTCACCCCTCCACTTT. It encodes CASSTPRLTSGYNSPLHF.

In its sample, this clone was seen a few times. This chain connects TRBV5-5 to TRBJ2-5; 9 nucleotides line up with TRBD2. This CDR3 comprises 14 residues. V lost 3 bases and J lost 2; bases outside the gene matches: 2. CDR1 is SGHKS, CDR2 YYEKEE, per germline (reference sequence). The CDR3 is CASSYSGGQETQYF. The CDR3 nucleotides read TGTGCCAGCAGCTATAGCGGGGGACAAGAGACCCAGTACTTC. The variable domain in full, completed from reference TRBV5-5 and TRBJ2-5, reads DAGVTQSPTHLIKTRGQQVTLRCSPISGHKSVSWYQQVLGQGPQFIFQYYEKEERGRGNFPDRFSARQFPNYSSELNVNALLLGDSALYLCASSYSGGQETQYFGPGTRLLVL.

This chain joins TRBV10-3 and TRBJ2-7; 7 nucleotides agree with TRBD2. Germline V gene lookup returns CDR1 ENHRY and CDR2 SYGVKD. The CDR3 sequence is 13 residues long. The V gene end was trimmed by 2 bases and the J gene end by 3 bases; junction bases not matched to a gene: 1. CDR3 in amino acids: CAISEGRDYEQYF. For the CDR3, the DNA is TGTGCCATCAGTGAGGGGAGGGACTACGAGCAGTACTTC.

The V gene is TRBV6-5, the J gene TRBJ1-5; D unresolved. In germline, CDR1 is MNHEY, CDR2 SVGAGI. V gave up 3 bases and J gave up 3 bases, with 12 bases separating them. The CDR3 length is 15 residues. DNA for the CDR3: TGTGCCAGCAGTTATTCCAGTCCCGACAATCAGCCCCAGCATTTT. It encodes CASSYSSPDNQPQHF.

The genes are TRBV5-1 and TRBJ1-3; possibly TRBD1 for D (5 bases). The CDR3 length is 18 residues. Germline V gives CDR1 SGHRS, CDR2 YFSETQ. V lost 4 bases, J lost 0 bases, and 20 bases lay in between. The CDR3 nucleotides are TGCGCCAGCAGCCGCTTAATAACAGGCGGAACCTCTGGAAACACCATATATTTT. It encodes CASSRLITGGTSGNTIYF.

Details on this clone: A junction end diverges from the germline sequence, so it may reflect a read error. The genes are TRBV6-5 and TRBJ2-4, with D perhaps matching TRBD2 (5 bases). CDR3 length: 14 amino acids. Germline-derived CDR1 and CDR2 are MNHEY and SVGAGI. The CDR3 bases are TGTGCCAGCAGTAAACGGCTAGCCAAAAACATTCAGTGCTTC. It is translated as CASSKRLAKNIQCF.

The V and J genes are TRBV28 and TRBJ1-4, with no clear D. V lost 5 bases to trimming and J lost 8 bases, with 6 bases between them. Per germline, CDR1 MDHEN and CDR2 SYDVKM. CDR3 size: 11 residues. The CDR3, as DNA: TGTGCCAGCAGTCGAGTCGAAAAACTGTTTTTT. Protein sequence: CASSRVEKLFF.

The chain is built from TRBV19 and TRBJ1-1; TRBD1 matches 11 bases. V gave up 8 bases and J gave up 4 bases; unmatched junction bases: 6. This CDR3 comprises 14 residues. Germline V gene data show CDR1 as LNHDA and CDR2 as SQIVND (reference sequence). The CDR3 spells CASRTGTGGTEAFF. The DNA for the CDR3 is TGTGCCAGTCGAACCGGGACAGGGGGCACTGAAGCTTTCTTT. Together with reference TRBV19 and TRBJ1-1, the CDR3 gives the full variable domain: DGGITQSPKYLFRKEGQNVTLSCEQNLNHDAMYWYRQDPGQGLRLIYYSQIVNDFQKGDIAEGYSVSREKKESFPLTVTSAQKNPTAFYLCASRTGTGGTEAFFGQGTRLTVV.

CDR3 sequence reads: CASSKKVLAGRTDTQYF. The CDR3 coding sequence is TGTGCCAGCAGCAAAAAAGTTTTGGCCGGGAGGACAGATACGCAGTATTTT. V usage is TRBV14 and J usage is TRBJ2-3, with TRBD2 matching over 7 bases. The CDR3 length is 17 residues. V trimming: 5 bases; J trimming: 3 bases; junction bases outside the gene matches: 14. Germline values: CDR1 SGHDN, CDR2 FVKESK.

The chain has TRBV7-8 and TRBJ2-1; 9 nucleotides match TRBD2. After removal of 5 bases from V and 3 bases from J, the junction contained 11 bases not matched to a gene. Germline V gene data show CDR1 as SGHVS and CDR2 as FQNEAQ. The CDR3 runs to 17 residues. Here the CDR3 DNA reads TGTGCCAGCAGCATAACCTCCGGGACTAGCATCTACAATGAGCAGTTCTTC. Protein: CASSITSGTSIYNEQFF.

CDR3 protein: CASSKGMGETQYF. CDR3 sequence (DNA): TGTGCCAGCTCCAAGGGGATGGGAGAGACCCAGTACTTC. The chain joins TRBV18 to TRBJ2-5, with a tentative D call TRBD1 (5 bases). Germline CDR1 KGHSH, CDR2 LQKENI. The CDR3 consists of 13 residues. Trimming took off 6 bases at V and 4 bases at J, with 12 bases between the two ends.

The chain combines TRBV6-5 with TRBJ1-2, with unresolved D. This CDR3 has 15 residues. Looked up from germline, CDR1 is MNHEY and CDR2 is SVGAGI. The V end was cut by 6 bases, the J end by 10 bases, with 24 bases between. The DNA for the CDR3 is TGTGCCAGCAGGGCGGCCGCGGCCCTCTCGGATTACTACACCTTC. It specifies CASRAAAALSDYYTF.